This T cell receptor (beta chain) was retrieved from a study of T cells in Graves' hyperthyroidism and ophthalmopathy. Notes on the study in general: The authors' 13 V-J model separated ophthalmopathy from stable hyperthyroidism. Blood shared most expanded thyroid clonotypes above 0.001.

PBMCs came from over 8.5 ml fresh peripheral blood. The germline CDR1 and CDR2 sequences are MDHEN and SYDVKM. With V trimmed by 8 bases and J by 10 bases, 16 bases remained unmatched. The CDR3 is 14 residues long. This clonotype was recorded many times. Its antigen is undetermined. Authors of the study amplified TCR beta CDR3 regions from RNA transcripts. Carried out on the TCR CDR3, a first-round RT-PCR used the HTBI primer set. Each CDR3 protein gets one entry after TCRdb re-called the multiplex PCR reads with MiXCR. Of roughly 180,000 distinct CDR3 sequences in the sample, 9.4% were seen once. The sequenced material came from blood. The sequence was collected from a young woman with Graves' hyperthyroidism that later progressed to Graves' ophthalmopathy. The chain combines TRBV28 with TRBJ1-2, with 7 nucleotides matching TRBD1. CDR3 coding DNA: TGTGCCAGCTCCCTCAATCTACAGGGGTGGGACTACACCTTC. The encoded protein is CASSLNLQGWDYTF.